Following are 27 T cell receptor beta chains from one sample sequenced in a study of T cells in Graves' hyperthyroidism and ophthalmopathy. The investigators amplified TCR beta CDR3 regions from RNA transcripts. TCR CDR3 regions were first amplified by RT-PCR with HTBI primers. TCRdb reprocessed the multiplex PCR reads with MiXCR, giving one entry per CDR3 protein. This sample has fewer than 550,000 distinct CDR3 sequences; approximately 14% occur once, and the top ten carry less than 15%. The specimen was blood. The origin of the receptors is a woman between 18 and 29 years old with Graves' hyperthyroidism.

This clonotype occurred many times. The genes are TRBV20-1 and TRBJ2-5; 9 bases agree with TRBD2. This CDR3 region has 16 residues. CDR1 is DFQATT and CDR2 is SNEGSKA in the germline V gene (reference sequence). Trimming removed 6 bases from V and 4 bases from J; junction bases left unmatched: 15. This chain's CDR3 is CSASGLAGSGGETQYF. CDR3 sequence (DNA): TGCAGTGCCTCTGGCCTAGCGGGGTCAGGGGGAGAGACCCAGTACTTC.

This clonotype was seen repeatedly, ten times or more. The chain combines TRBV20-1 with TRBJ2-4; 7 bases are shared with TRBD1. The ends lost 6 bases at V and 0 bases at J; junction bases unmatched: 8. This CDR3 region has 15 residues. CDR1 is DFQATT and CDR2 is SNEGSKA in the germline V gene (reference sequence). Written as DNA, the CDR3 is TGCAGTGCCAGGATGAGGACAGGAGCCAAAAACATTCAGTACTTC. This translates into CSARMRTGAKNIQYF.

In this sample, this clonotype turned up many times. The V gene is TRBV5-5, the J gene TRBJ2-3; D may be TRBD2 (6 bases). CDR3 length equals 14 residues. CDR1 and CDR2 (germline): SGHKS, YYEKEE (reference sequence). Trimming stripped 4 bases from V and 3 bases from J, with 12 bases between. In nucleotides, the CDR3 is TGTGCCAGCAGCCCCCGGGAGAGGACAGATACGCAGTATTTT. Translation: CASSPRERTDTQYF. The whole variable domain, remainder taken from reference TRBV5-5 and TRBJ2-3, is DAGVTQSPTHLIKTRGQQVTLRCSPISGHKSVSWYQQVLGQGPQFIFQYYEKEERGRGNFPDRFSARQFPNYSSELNVNALLLGDSALYLCASSPRERTDTQYFGPGTRLTVL.

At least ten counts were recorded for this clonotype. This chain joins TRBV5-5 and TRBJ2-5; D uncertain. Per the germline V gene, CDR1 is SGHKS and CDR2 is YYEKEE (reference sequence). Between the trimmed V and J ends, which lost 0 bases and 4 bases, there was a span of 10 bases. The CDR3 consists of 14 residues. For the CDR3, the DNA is TGTGCCAGCAGCTTGGCCGGCAGTCCAGAGACCCAGTACTTC. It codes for CASSLAGSPETQYF.

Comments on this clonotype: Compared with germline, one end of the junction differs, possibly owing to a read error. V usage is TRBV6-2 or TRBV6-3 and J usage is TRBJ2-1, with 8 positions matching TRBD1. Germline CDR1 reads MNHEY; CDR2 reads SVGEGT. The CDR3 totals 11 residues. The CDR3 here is CASSKPGQDIF. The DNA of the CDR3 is TGTGCCAGCAGTAAGCCGGGACAGGACATCTTC.

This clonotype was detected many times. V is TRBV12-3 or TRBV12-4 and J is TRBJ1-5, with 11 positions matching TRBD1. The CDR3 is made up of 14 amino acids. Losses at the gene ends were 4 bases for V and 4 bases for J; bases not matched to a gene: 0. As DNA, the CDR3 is TGTGCCAGCAGTTGGGACAGGGGGAATCAGCCCCAGCATTTT. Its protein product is CASSWDRGNQPQHF.

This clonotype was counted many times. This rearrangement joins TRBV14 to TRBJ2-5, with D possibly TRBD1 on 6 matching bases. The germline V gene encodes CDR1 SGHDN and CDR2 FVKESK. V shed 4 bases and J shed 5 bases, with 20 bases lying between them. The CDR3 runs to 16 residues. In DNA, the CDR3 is TGTGCCAGCAGCCCAAAAAGGCCCGACAGGTTCGAGACCCAGTACTTC. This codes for CASSPKRPDRFETQYF.

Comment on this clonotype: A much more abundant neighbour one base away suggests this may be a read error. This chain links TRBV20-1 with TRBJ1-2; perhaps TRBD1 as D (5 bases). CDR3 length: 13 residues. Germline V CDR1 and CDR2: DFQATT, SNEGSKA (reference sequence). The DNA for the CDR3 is TGCAGTACTAGAGTCCGGGACGGCTATGGCTACACCTTC. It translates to CSTRVRDGYGYTF.

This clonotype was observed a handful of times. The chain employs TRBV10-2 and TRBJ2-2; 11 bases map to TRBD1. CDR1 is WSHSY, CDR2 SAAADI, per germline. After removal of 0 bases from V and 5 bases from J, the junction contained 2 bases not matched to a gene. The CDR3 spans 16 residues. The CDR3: CASSESDRGRTGELFF. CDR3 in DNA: TGCGCCAGCAGTGAGTCGGACAGGGGGCGGACCGGGGAGCTGTTTTTT.

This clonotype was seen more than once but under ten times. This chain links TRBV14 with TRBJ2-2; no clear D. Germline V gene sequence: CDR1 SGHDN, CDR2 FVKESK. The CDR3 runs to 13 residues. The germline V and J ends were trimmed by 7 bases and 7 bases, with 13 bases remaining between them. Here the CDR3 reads CASTGRRGGELFF. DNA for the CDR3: TGTGCCAGCACAGGACGCCGAGGCGGGGAGCTGTTTTTT.

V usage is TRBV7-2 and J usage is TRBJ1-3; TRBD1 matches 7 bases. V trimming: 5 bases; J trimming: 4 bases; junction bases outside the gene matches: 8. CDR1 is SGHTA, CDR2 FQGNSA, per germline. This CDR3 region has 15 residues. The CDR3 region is CASSPYRGLGNTIYF. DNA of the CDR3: TGTGCCAGCAGCCCCTACAGGGGACTGGGAAACACCATATATTTT.

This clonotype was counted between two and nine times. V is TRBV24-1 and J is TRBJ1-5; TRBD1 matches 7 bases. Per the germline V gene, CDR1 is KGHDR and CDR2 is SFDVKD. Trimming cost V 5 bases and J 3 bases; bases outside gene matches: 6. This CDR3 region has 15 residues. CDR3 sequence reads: CATSGGTAFNQPQHF. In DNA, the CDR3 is TGTGCCACCAGTGGCGGGACAGCCTTCAATCAGCCCCAGCATTTT.

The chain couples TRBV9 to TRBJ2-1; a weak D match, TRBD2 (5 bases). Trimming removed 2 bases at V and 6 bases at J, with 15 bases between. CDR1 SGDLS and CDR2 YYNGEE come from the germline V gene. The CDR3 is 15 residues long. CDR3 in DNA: TGTGCCAGCAGCGTCAGCCTAGGACGGGGCAATGAGCAGTTCTTC. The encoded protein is CASSVSLGRGNEQFF.

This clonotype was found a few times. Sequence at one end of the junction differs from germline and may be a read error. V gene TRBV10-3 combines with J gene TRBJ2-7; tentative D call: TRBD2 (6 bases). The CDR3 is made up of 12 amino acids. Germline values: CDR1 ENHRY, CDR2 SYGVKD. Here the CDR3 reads CAIGDLGGEQYF. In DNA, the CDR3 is TGTGCCATCGGTGATTTGGGGGGCGAGCAGTACTTC.

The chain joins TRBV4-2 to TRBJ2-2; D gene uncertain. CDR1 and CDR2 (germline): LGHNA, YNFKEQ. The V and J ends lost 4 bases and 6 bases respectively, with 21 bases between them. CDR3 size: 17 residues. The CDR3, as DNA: TGTGCCAGCAGCCGAAACAGTAGGATTGGGTTGGCCGGGGAGCTGTTTTTT. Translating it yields CASSRNSRIGLAGELFF.

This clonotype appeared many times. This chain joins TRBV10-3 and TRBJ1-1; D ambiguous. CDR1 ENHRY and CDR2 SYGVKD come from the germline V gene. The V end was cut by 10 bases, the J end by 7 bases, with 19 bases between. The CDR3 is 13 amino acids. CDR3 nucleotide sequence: TGTGCCACCGCATTGGAGAAGCTCGGTGAAGCTTTCTTT. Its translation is CATALEKLGEAFF.

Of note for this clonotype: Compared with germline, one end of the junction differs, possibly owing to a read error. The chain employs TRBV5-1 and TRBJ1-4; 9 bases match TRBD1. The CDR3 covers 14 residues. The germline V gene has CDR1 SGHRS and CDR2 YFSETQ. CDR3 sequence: CASSPGQGNENLFF. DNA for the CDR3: TGCGCCAGCAGCCCGGGACAGGGTAATGAAAACCTGTTTTTT.

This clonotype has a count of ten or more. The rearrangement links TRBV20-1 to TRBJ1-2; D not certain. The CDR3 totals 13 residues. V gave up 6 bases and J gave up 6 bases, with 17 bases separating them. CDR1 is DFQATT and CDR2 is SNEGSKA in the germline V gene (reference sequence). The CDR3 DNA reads TGCAGTGCACGGGATACGGGAAAGGATGGCTACACCTTC. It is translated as CSARDTGKDGYTF.

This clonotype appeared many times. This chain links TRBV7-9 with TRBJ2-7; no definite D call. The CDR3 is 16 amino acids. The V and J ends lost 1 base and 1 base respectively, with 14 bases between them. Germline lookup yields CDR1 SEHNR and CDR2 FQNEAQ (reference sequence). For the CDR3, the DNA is TGTGCCAGCAGCTTAGGTTATGGGGATCGATCCTACGAGCAGTACTTC. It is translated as CASSLGYGDRSYEQYF.

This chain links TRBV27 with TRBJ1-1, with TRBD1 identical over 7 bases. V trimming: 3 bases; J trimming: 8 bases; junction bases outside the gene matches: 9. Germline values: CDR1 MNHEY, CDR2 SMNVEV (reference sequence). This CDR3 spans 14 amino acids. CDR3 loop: CASSFGGGASEAFF. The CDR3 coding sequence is TGTGCCAGCAGTTTCGGAGGGGGCGCTTCAGAAGCTTTCTTT.

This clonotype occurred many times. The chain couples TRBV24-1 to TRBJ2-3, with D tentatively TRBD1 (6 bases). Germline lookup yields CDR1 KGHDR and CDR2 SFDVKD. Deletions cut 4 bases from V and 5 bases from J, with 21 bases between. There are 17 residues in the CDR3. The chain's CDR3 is CATSDPGQNRGGDTQYF. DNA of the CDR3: TGTGCCACCAGTGACCCCGGACAGAACCGGGGTGGAGATACGCAGTATTTT.

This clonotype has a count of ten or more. CDR3: CATSRDTNQPQHF. CDR3 in DNA: TGTGCCACCAGTCGGGACACCAATCAGCCCCAGCATTTT. This chain joins TRBV24-1 and TRBJ1-5, with TRBD1 as a possible D gene (6 bases). This CDR3 is 13 amino acids long. With 6 bases removed from V and 3 bases from J, the gap between germline ends came to 8 bases. The germline V gene has CDR1 KGHDR and CDR2 SFDVKD.

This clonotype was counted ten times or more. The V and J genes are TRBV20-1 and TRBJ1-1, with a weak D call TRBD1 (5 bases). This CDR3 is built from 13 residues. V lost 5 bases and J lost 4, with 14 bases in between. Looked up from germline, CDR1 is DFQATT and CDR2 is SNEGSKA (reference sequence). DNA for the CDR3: TGCAGTGCTCCCCCGGCGGGGGGCACTGAAGCTTTCTTT. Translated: CSAPPAGGTEAFF.

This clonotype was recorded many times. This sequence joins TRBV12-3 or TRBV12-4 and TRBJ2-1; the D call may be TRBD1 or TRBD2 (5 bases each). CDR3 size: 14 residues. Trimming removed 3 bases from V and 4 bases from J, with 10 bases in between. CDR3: CASSFGDGYNEQFF. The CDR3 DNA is TGTGCCAGCAGTTTTGGGGACGGTTACAATGAGCAGTTCTTC.

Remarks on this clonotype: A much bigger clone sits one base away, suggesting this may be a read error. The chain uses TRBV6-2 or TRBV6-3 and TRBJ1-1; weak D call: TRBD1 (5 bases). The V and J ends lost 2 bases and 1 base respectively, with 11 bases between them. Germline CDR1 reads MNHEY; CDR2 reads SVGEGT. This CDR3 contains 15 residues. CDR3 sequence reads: CASSYPGPRNTEAFF. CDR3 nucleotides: TGTGCCAGCAGTTACCCGGGACCGAGGAACACTGAAGCTTTCTTT.

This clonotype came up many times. The CDR3, as DNA: TGTGCCAGCAGTCTCCCCGGGACGGGTCAAGAGACCCAGTACTTC. Translation: CASSLPGTGQETQYF. The rearrangement joins TRBV12-3 or TRBV12-4 to TRBJ2-5, with D perhaps assigned TRBD1 or TRBD2 (5 bases each). Trimming removed 5 bases at V and 2 bases at J, with 15 bases between. The length of the CDR3 is 15 residues.

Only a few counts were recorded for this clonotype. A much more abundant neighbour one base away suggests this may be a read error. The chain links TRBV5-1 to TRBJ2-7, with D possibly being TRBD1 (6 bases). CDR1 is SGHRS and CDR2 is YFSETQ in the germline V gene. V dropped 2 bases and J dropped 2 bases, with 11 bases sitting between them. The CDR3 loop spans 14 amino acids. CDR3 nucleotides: TGCGCCAGCAGCTTAAGGGACAATGCCTACGAGCAGTACTTC. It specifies CASSLRDNAYEQYF.